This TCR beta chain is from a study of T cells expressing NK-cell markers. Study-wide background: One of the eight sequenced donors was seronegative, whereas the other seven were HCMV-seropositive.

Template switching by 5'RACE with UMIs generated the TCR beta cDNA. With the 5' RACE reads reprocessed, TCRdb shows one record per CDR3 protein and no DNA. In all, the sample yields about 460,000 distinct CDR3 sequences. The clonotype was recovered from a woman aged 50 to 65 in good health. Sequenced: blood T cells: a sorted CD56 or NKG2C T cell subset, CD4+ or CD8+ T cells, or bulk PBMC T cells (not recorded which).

The CDR3 is CSVVNIYEQYF. The chain is built from TRBV29-1 and TRBJ2-7. The germline gives CDR1 SQVTM, CDR2 ANQGSEA. The CDR3 is 11 amino acids.